A single sample is the source of the 4 T cell receptor beta chains below, sequenced in a study of blood T cells in healthy people across ages. For the second PCR, which ran for 7 to 11 cycles, a sample-barcoded 5' primer and a J-beta primer mix were used. TCRdb called the 5' RACE reads again in MiXCR, with one record for every CDR3 protein. This table has 1.5 million or so distinct CDR3 sequences, roughly 40% appearing once. Sequencing was done on a sample of blood. These receptor sequences come from a woman aged 18-29 years in good health.

The rearrangement links TRBV7-9 to TRBJ2-1; 7 bases are shared with TRBD2. The germline CDR1 and CDR2 sequences are SEHNR and FQNEAQ (reference sequence). The CDR3 totals 17 residues. The trim removed 1 base at V and 7 bases at J, leaving 13 bases unmatched. CDR3 DNA sequence: TGTGCCAGCAGCTTAGTTGGTCGCGGGAGCGCGGGAAATGAGCAGTTCTTC. Amino acids: CASSLVGRGSAGNEQFF. The full variable domain, in which reference TRBV7-9 and TRBJ2-1 provide the parts outside the CDR3, is DTGVSQNPRHKITKRGQNVTFRCDPISEHNRLYWYRQTLGQGPEFLTYFQNEAQLEKSRLLSDRFSAERPKGSFSTLEIQRTEQGDSAMYLCASSLVGRGSAGNEQFFGPGTRLTVL.

This chain uses TRBV6-5 with TRBJ1-1; no reliable D call. V lost 2 bases to trimming and J lost 7 bases, with 11 bases between them. The CDR3 extends over 13 amino acids. Germline CDR1 MNHEY, CDR2 SVGAGI. CDR3 residues: CASSYLLGVEAFF. The CDR3 nucleotides read TGTGCCAGCAGTTACCTCCTAGGAGTTGAAGCTTTCTTT.

A few counts support this clonotype. This chain connects TRBV7-2 to TRBJ1-2, with a tentative D call TRBD1 (5 bases). This CDR3 is built from 13 residues. Germline V gives CDR1 SGHTA, CDR2 FQGNSA. V was clipped by 5 bases and J by 8 bases, with 15 bases between them. CDR3 residues: CASSPGGDLGYTF. CDR3 in DNA: TGTGCCAGCAGCCCCGGGGGGGACTTGGGCTACACCTTC. The full variable domain, completed using reference TRBV7-2 and TRBJ1-2, is GAGVSQSPSNKVTEKGKDVELRCDPISGHTALYWYRQSLGQGLEFLIYFQGNSAPDKSGLPSDRFSAERTGGSVSTLTIQRTQQEDSAVYLCASSPGGDLGYTFGSGTRLTVV.

This clonotype has only a few counts. The chain recombines TRBV29-1 with TRBJ2-1; D might be TRBD1 (6 bases). V was clipped by 6 bases and J by 9 bases, with 15 bases between them. The CDR3 has 12 amino acids. Germline CDR1 reads SQVTM; CDR2 reads ANQGSEA. CDR3 amino acids: CSVLTGPGEQFF. In DNA form, the CDR3 reads TGCAGCGTCCTGACAGGACCTGGTGAGCAGTTCTTC.